This T cell receptor beta chain came from a study of blood T cell repertoires in COVID-19. Turning to the study itself: Acute and convalescent COVID-19 samples came from the United States, Italy and Spain. The cDNA or gDNA used as material had been derived from T cells, B-cell-depleted T cells, or PBMCs.

The data were produced by immunoSEQ multiplex PCR, yet TCRdb's version contains in-frame clones alone and is incomplete. Of under 250,000 clones in the sample, about 79% were seen once. Material for sequencing was peripheral blood. The origin of this receptor is an elderly man with acute or convalescent COVID-19.

The CDR3 is CASSTPTGTDFLGANVLTF. The CDR3 DNA reads TGTGCCAGTAGTACCCCGACAGGAACCGATTTTCTTGGGGCCAACGTCCTGACTTTC. The V call is TRBV19, the J call TRBJ2-6; perhaps TRBD1 as D (6 bases). This CDR3 is built from 19 residues. Germline CDR1 and CDR2: LNHDA and SQIVND (reference sequence). V gave up 4 bases and J gave up 3 bases, with 22 bases separating them.